This entry features one T cell receptor beta chain sequence. The antigen remains undetermined. The sample originates from a study of shared clonotypes between healthy human individuals. Study as a whole: Plates per donor: three CD4 naive, three CD4 memory, two CD8 naive, one CD8 memory.

Study-level results: Clonotypes that were shared across a handful of donors made up around 5% of naive CD4 clonotypes.

Losses at the gene ends were 3 bases for V and 0 bases for J; bases not matched to a gene: 4. The CDR3 runs to 16 residues. Germline CDR1 reads MDHEN; CDR2 reads SYDVKM. Naive CD8 cells, CD45RO-negative and positively selected for CCR7, excluded terminally differentiated effector memory CD45RA+ cells. The sorted-subset replicate PCRs were given 150 to 250 ng DNA, which is 27,000 or so T cell genomes. Measured with immunoSEQ multiplex PCR; TCRdb has only the in-frame clones, and not every one. The table has about 820,000 clones, approximately 92% seen once. Specimen: naive CD8+ T cells sorted from blood. This chain joins TRBV28 and TRBJ1-5; 8 nucleotides match TRBD1. The TCR originated in a man aged 25-45 years in good health. The CDR3 protein is CASSLTGEYSNQPQHF. The CDR3 DNA is TGTGCCAGCAGTTTGACAGGGGAATATAGCAATCAGCCCCAGCATTTT.